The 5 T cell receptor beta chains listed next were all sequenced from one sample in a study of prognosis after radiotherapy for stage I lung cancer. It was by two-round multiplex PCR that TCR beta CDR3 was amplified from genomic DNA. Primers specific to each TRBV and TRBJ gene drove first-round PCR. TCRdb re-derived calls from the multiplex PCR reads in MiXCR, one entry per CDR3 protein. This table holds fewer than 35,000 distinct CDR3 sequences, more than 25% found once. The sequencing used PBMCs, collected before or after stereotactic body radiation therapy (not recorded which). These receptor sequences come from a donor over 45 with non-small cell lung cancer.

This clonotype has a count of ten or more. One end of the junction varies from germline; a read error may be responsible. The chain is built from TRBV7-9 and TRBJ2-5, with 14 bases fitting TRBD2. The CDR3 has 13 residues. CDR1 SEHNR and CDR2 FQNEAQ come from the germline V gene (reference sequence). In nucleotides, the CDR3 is TGTGCCAGCAGCCGGACTAGCGGGGGGCACCAGGAATTC. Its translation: CASSRTSGGHQEF. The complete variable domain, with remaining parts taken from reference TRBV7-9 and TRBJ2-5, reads DTGVSQNPRHKITKRGQNVTFRCDPISEHNRLYWYRQTLGQGPEFLTYFQNEAQLEKSRLLSDRFSAERPKGSFSTLEIQRTEQGDSAMYLCASSRTSGGHQEFGPGTRLLVL.

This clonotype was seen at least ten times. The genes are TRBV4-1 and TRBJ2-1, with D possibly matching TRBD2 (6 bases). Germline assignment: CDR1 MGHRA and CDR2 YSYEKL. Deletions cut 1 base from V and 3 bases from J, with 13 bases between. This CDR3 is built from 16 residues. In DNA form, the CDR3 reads TGCGCCAGCAGCCAAGGGGGCGGGGTTTACTACAATGAGCAGTTCTTC. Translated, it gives CASSQGGGVYYNEQFF.

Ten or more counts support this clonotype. CDR3 region: CSTQVTSNYGYTF. In nucleotides, the CDR3 is TGCAGCACACAGGTGACTTCTAACTATGGCTACACCTTC. The V and J genes are TRBV29-1 and TRBJ1-2; maybe TRBD1 (5 bases). The CDR3 totals 13 residues. The V gene's germline CDR1 is SQVTM and CDR2 ANQGSEA. V shed 8 bases and J shed 0 bases, with 13 bases lying between them.

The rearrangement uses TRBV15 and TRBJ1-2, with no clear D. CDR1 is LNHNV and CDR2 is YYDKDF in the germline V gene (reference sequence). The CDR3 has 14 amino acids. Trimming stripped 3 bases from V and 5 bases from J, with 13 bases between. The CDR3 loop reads CATSRTQSSYGYTF. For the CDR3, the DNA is TGTGCCACCAGCAGGACCCAGTCCTCTTATGGCTACACCTTC. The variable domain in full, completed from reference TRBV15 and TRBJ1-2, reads DAMVIQNPRYQVTQFGKPVTLSCSQTLNHNVMYWYQQKSSQAPKLLFHYYDKDFNNEADTPDNFQSRRPNTSFCFLDIRSPGLGDTAMYLCATSRTQSSYGYTFGSGTRLTVV.

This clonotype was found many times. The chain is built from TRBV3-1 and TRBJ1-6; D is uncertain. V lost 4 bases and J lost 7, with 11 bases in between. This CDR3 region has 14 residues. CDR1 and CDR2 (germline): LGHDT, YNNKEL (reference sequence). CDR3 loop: CASSLWTDNSPLHF. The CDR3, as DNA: TGTGCCAGCAGCCTATGGACTGACAATTCACCCCTCCACTTT.